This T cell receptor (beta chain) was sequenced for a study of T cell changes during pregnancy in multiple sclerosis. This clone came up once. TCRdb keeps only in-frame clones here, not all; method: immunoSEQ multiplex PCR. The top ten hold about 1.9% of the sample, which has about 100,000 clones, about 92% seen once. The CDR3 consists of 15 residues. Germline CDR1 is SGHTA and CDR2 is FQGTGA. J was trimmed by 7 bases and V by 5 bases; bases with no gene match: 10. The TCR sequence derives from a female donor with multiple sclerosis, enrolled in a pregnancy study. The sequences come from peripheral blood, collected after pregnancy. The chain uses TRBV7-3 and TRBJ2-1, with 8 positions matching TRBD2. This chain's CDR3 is CASSTMGLELNEQFF. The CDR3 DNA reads TGTGCCAGCAGCACCATGGGACTAGAGCTAAATGAGCAGTTCTTC.